These T cell receptor beta chains were read from a single sample in a study of blood T cell repertoires in COVID-19. The data were produced by immunoSEQ multiplex PCR, yet TCRdb's version contains in-frame clones alone and is incomplete. The table has 400,000 to 500,000 clones, roughly 88% seen once; the top ten hold 1.4%. Sequencing input: PBMCs or T cells enriched from blood (not recorded which). These receptors were obtained from a young woman who had been exposed to COVID-19. The CDR3 runs from the conserved cysteine through the conserved F or W. The D gene is left open where the match is weak. The size entry is marked missing in some rows and otherwise reads once, few, many or a size class.

D	V	size	J	DNA	CDR3
.	TRBV4-1	.	TRBJ2-7	TGCGCCAGCAGCCCCTCGTGGAGCTCCTACGAGCAGTACTTC	CASSPSWSSYEQYF
.	TRBV18	.	TRBJ2-7	TGTGCCAGCTCACCACTTTTCGTTCAGGGCTCCTACGAGCAGTACTTC	CASSPLFVQGSYEQYF
.	TRBV28	.	TRBJ2-1	TGTGCCAGCAGTAGGGAGGCGGGACCACTCTACAATGAGCAGTTCTTC	CASSREAGPLYNEQFF
.	TRBV11-2	.	TRBJ1-1	TGTGCCAGCAGCCTGGGCAGCCCTACAGAGGCTTTCTTT	CASSLGSPTEAFF
.	TRBV7-2	few	TRBJ2-5	TGTGCCAGCAGCTTCAGGGTCCAAGAGACCCAGTACTTC	CASSFRVQETQYF
.	TRBV9	.	TRBJ1-1	TGTGCCAGCAGCGTACACGGTATAAACACTGAAGCTTTCTTT	CASSVHGINTEAFF
.	TRBV7-2	.	TRBJ2-3	TGTGCCAGCAGCCTGCCGGGGAGTACGGCGCAGTATTTT	CASSLPGSTAQYF
.	TRBV21-1	.	TRBJ2-1	TGTGCCAGATCCCGACAGGGCTTCCACAATGAGCAGTTCTTC	CARSRQGFHNEQFF
.	TRBV5-5	.	TRBJ1-2	TGTGCCAGCAGCTTGGGGCGGAATAACTATGGCTACACCTTC	CASSLGRNNYGYTF
.	TRBV6-5	.	TRBJ1-2	TGTGCCAGCAGTTACACAGGGAAAATAGATGGCTACACCTTC	CASSYTGKIDGYTF
.	TRBV5-4	.	TRBJ1-1	TGTGCCAGCAGCCCAACCAGACAGGTGAACACTGAAGCTTTCTTT	CASSPTRQVNTEAFF
TRBD1	TRBV11-3	.	TRBJ1-2	TGTGCCAGCAGCCCAGAGGGACAGGGGATCTATGGCTACACCTTC	CASSPEGQGIYGYTF
TRBD1	TRBV3-1/TRBV3-2	.	TRBJ1-2	TGTGCCAGCAGCCATACAGGGGCCCGCTATGGCTACACCTTC	CASSHTGARYGYTF
TRBD2	TRBV24-1	.	TRBJ2-1	TGTGCCACCAGTGATTCCGGACTAGCGGGAGGGAATGAGCAGTTCTTC	CATSDSGLAGGNEQFF
TRBD1	TRBV7-2	.	TRBJ1-4	TGTGCCAGCAGCTTAGGGACAGGGGGCTTTTTTGAAAAACTGTTTTTT	CASSLGTGGFFEKLFF
TRBD2	TRBV2	once	TRBJ2-5	TGTGCCAGCAGTGGGGCGGGGGGGAAAGAGACCCAGTACTTC	CASSGAGGKETQYF
.	TRBV5-1	.	TRBJ2-7	TGCGCCAGCAGCCGACAGTCCGGGAGTACGGTCTACGAGCAGTACTTC	CASSRQSGSTVYEQYF
TRBD1	TRBV18	.	TRBJ2-7	TGTGCCAGCTCACGGGGGACAGGAACCTACGAGCAGTACTTC	CASSRGTGTYEQYF
TRBD1	TRBV29-1	.	TRBJ2-7	TGCAGCGTTGAAATATCCGACAGGGAACCCTCCTACGAGCAGTACTTC	CSVEISDREPSYEQYF
TRBD1	TRBV2	.	TRBJ2-7	TGTGCCAGCAGTAGGACAGGGGACTACGAGCAGTACTTC	CASSRTGDYEQYF
TRBD2	TRBV7-2	.	TRBJ2-7	TGTGCCAGCAGCTTAGGAGTAGCGGGGGCTGCCTACGAGCAGTACTTC	CASSLGVAGAAYEQYF
TRBD1	TRBV7-2	.	TRBJ2-4	TGTGCCAGCAGCTTAGCGGGGACAGGGGGCGGAAACATTCAGTACTTC	CASSLAGTGGGNIQYF
.	TRBV11-3	.	TRBJ2-3	TGTGCCAGCAGCTTAGGGTCAGTCACAGATACGCAGTATTTT	CASSLGSVTDTQYF
.	TRBV5-4	.	TRBJ1-2	TGTGCCAGCAGCTTGACAGCTAACTATGGCTACACCTTC	CASSLTANYGYTF
TRBD1	TRBV29-1	.	TRBJ2-7	TGCAGCGGACAACAGGGGTCGGGGTACGAGCAGTACTTC	CSGQQGSGYEQYF
.	TRBV15	once	TRBJ2-7	TGTGCCACCAGCACTCGGACAGACTACGAGCAGTACTTC	CATSTRTDYEQYF
TRBD1	TRBV6-5	.	TRBJ1-2	TGTGCCAGCAGGCAACAGGGGGCGGGAGCCCTGGGCTACACCTTC	CASRQQGAGALGYTF
TRBD1	TRBV28	.	TRBJ1-5	TGTGCCAGCAGTTCTGCCAGGGGGGAACAGCCCCAGCATTTT	CASSSARGEQPQHF
.	TRBV6-2/TRBV6-3	.	TRBJ2-2	TGTGCCAGCAGTCCCTTGGGGGCAATTTCCGGGGAGCTGTTTTTT	CASSPLGAISGELFF
.	TRBV3-1/TRBV3-2	.	TRBJ1-3	TGTGCCAGCAGCCAAGACAGCTTCCAATACTATTACTCTGGAAACACCATATATTTT	CASSQDSFQYYYSGNTIYF
.	TRBV7-2	.	TRBJ2-7	TGTGCCAGCAGCTTTGGGGGGAGCTCCTACGAGCAGTACTTC	CASSFGGSSYEQYF
TRBD1	TRBV10-2	.	TRBJ1-4	TGCGCCAGCAGCTACGGACAGGGGGCCTCTTACGAAAAACTGTTTTTT	CASSYGQGASYEKLFF
.	TRBV29-1	.	TRBJ1-5	TGCAGCGTTTTACAGGGTACTGATCAGCCCCAGCATTTT	CSVLQGTDQPQHF
.	TRBV7-8	.	TRBJ1-2	TGTGCCACCAACCCGCCAGGGTTTGGCCCCTCTAACTATGGCTACACCTTC	CATNPPGFGPSNYGYTF
TRBD1	TRBV11-3	.	TRBJ1-1	TGTGCCAGCAGCTCGGGGACAGAAAACACTGAAGCTTTCTTT	CASSSGTENTEAFF
TRBD1	TRBV5-1	.	TRBJ1-2	TGCGCCAGCAGCCAGGGACAGGCTAACGGCTACACCTTC	CASSQGQANGYTF
.	TRBV28	.	TRBJ2-7	TGTGCCAGCAGTTTTCGTGGCAAATCCTACGAGCAGTACTTC	CASSFRGKSYEQYF
TRBD2	TRBV28	.	TRBJ2-4	TGTGCCAGCAGTGCCGGGACTACCCTTCCCAAAAACATTCAGTACTTC	CASSAGTTLPKNIQYF
.	TRBV2	.	TRBJ1-5	TGTGCCAGCACCGACGGAGGTTATAGCAATCAGCCCCAGCATTTT	CASTDGGYSNQPQHF
TRBD1	TRBV14	.	TRBJ2-7	TGTGCCAGCAGCCAAGCCGGGACAGGGGGCTTCGAGCAGTACTTC	CASSQAGTGGFEQYF
.	TRBV7-9	.	TRBJ2-3	TGTGCCAGCAGCCCAGCGGGTTATGGAGATACGCAGTATTTT	CASSPAGYGDTQYF
TRBD1	TRBV11-2	.	TRBJ1-2	TGTGCCAGCAGCTGGACAGGGGTGGACTATGGCTACACCTTC	CASSWTGVDYGYTF
.	TRBV5-6	.	TRBJ1-6	TGTGCCAGCAGCTTGGATCCAGCAGGGAACATTTCACCCCTCCACTTT	CASSLDPAGNISPLHF
TRBD2	TRBV9	.	TRBJ2-5	TGTGCCAGCAGCGTTACTAGCGGGGGGGCGGTCCCCCAAGAGACCCAGTACTTC	CASSVTSGGAVPQETQYF
.	TRBV6-5	.	TRBJ1-2	TGTGCCAGCAGCGACGGGACATACTATGGCTACACCTTC	CASSDGTYYGYTF
TRBD2	TRBV20-1	once	TRBJ2-1	TGCAGTGCTAGTGAGCCGGGAGGGCTCAATGAGCAGTTCTTC	CSASEPGGLNEQFF